The 24 T cell receptor beta chains below come from one sample, sequenced in a study of beta chain features in type 1 diabetes. The study reverse transcribed the entire isolated RNA, so it sequenced expressed TCRB transcripts. Method: immunoSEQ multiplex PCR; TCRdb's copy keeps in-frame clones and lacks some. The sample records about 470,000 clones, about 29% being singletons. The sequencing sample was made of naive CD4+ T cells from blood. These receptors originate from a man younger than 35 in good health.

The chain joins TRBV29-1 to TRBJ2-5; a weak D match, TRBD1 (5 bases). The J call may not be correct, given that the DNA end is closer to TRBJ2-7. The CDR3 runs to 13 residues. Germline loops: CDR1 SQVTM, CDR2 ANQGSEA. Here the CDR3 reads CSVGGRTGIEQYF. The CDR3, as DNA: TGCAGCGTTGGGGGCCGGACGGGCATCGAGCAGTACTTC.

This sequence joins TRBV5-6 and TRBJ2-1; a weak D match, TRBD1 (5 bases). V was cut by 3 bases and J by 9 bases, with 10 bases left in between. The CDR3 is made up of 12 amino acids. Germline V gene lookup returns CDR1 SGHDT and CDR2 YYEEEE. For the CDR3, the DNA is TGTGCCAGCAGCTGGACACTGGGTGAGCAGTTCTTC. Its translation is CASSWTLGEQFF.

This chain links TRBV30 with TRBJ2-3; D might be TRBD2 (6 bases). The germline V gene encodes CDR1 GTSNPN and CDR2 SVGIG (reference sequence). The CDR3 runs to 17 residues. V dropped 2 bases and J dropped 0 bases, with 18 bases sitting between them. Here the CDR3 reads CAWSRSISGSSTDTQYF. In DNA, the CDR3 is TGTGCCTGGAGTCGTAGTATCAGCGGGTCTAGCACAGATACGCAGTATTTT.

The rearrangement joins TRBV29-1 to TRBJ2-5, with TRBD2 matching over 13 bases. The CDR3 has 16 amino acids. Germline CDR1 SQVTM, CDR2 ANQGSEA. The junction had 5 bases not matched to a gene; V was cut back by 4 bases and J by 0 bases. CDR3 region: CSVVGLAGQYQETQYF. Written as DNA, the CDR3 is TGCAGCGTTGTGGGACTAGCGGGACAGTACCAAGAGACCCAGTACTTC. The variable domain in full, with the rest retrieved from reference TRBV29-1 and TRBJ2-5, is SAVISQKPSRDICQRGTSLTIQCQVDSQVTMMFWYRQQPGQSLTLIATANQGSEATYESGFVIDKFPISRPNLTFSTLTVSNMSPEDSSIYLCSVVGLAGQYQETQYFGPGTRLLVL.

The chain uses TRBV5-6 and TRBJ2-3; D uncertain. Trimming took 4 bases from V and 6 from J, leaving 12 bases between them. The CDR3 extends over 13 amino acids. Germline loops: CDR1 SGHDT, CDR2 YYEEEE. The CDR3 DNA reads as TGTGCCAGCAGCCCCGGCCCGGAGGATACGCAGTATTTT. Translated, it gives CASSPGPEDTQYF.

V gene TRBV5-4 combines with J gene TRBJ2-3; TRBD2 agrees at 8 bases. V trimming: 4 bases; J trimming: 1 base; junction bases outside the gene matches: 8. CDR3 length: 16 residues. Germline V CDR1 and CDR2: SGHNT, YYREEE (reference sequence). CDR3 amino acids: CASSTHTSGRTDTQYF. The CDR3, as DNA: TGTGCCAGCAGCACTCATACTAGCGGTCGCACAGATACGCAGTATTTT.

This clone was seen a handful of times. CDR3 sequence: CASSPSGRTSRYF. DNA for the CDR3: TGTGCCAGCAGTCCTAGCGGGAGGACCTCGCGGTACTTC. The J gene is TRBJ2-7, the V gene TRBV6-5; 11 bases align to TRBD2. The germline V gene has CDR1 MNHEY and CDR2 SVGAGI. The CDR3 extends over 13 amino acids. V lost 5 bases and J lost 12; bases outside the gene matches: 9.

Regarding this clone: The junction does not match germline at one end; this may be a read error. DNA of the CDR3: TGTGCCTGGAGCGAGCGGACAGGGAACGAGCAGCACTTC. Translation gives CAWSERTGNEQHF. The chain links TRBV30 to TRBJ2-7, with TRBD1 identical over 8 bases. The CDR3 contains 13 residues. From germline, CDR1 is GTSNPN and CDR2 SVGIG (reference sequence). Looking up the rest from reference TRBV30 and TRBJ2-7 gives the full variable domain: SQTIHQWPATLVQPVGSPLSLECTVEGTSNPNLYWYRQAAGRGLQLLFYSVGIGQISSEVPQNLSASRPQDRQFILSSKKLLLSDSGFYLCAWSERTGNEQHFGPGTRLTVT.

V gene TRBV29-1 combines with J gene TRBJ1-1; no clear D. Trimming shortened V by 3 bases and J by 1 base, and 9 bases separated the two germline ends. This CDR3 has 13 residues. Looked up from germline, CDR1 is SQVTM and CDR2 is ANQGSEA. The CDR3 region has the DNA TGCAGCGTTGAGGAGTGGACGAACACTGAAGCTTTCTTT. Translating it yields CSVEEWTNTEAFF.

This clone has a single count. The V call is TRBV5-6, the J call TRBJ1-2, with 9 bases lining up with TRBD1. The length of the CDR3 is 13 residues. Trimming removed 3 bases from V and 6 bases from J; junction bases left unmatched: 3. CDR1 SGHDT and CDR2 YYEEEE come from the germline V gene. As DNA, the CDR3 is TGTGCCAGCAGCTGGGGACAGGGTCATGGCTACACCTTC. Translating gives CASSWGQGHGYTF.

CDR3 DNA sequence: TGTGCCAGCAGCTTCGGGGCGGGGACAGGCTACGAGCAGTACTTC. This encodes CASSFGAGTGYEQYF. This chain connects TRBV7-2 to TRBJ2-7, with 8 bases that match TRBD1. Germline CDR1 and CDR2: SGHTA and FQGNSA. Losses at the gene ends were 3 bases for V and 3 bases for J; bases not matched to a gene: 7. This CDR3 spans 15 amino acids.

The chain links TRBV6-1 to TRBJ1-2; D gene unclear. Germline V gene lookup returns CDR1 MNHNS and CDR2 SASEGT. V was shortened by 1 base and J by 4 bases, with 10 bases between the two germline ends. This CDR3 has 14 amino acids. The CDR3 reads CASSEGAGRYGYTF. Written as DNA, the CDR3 is TGTGCCAGCAGTGAAGGGGCAGGCCGCTATGGCTACACCTTC.

In its sample, this clone was seen a few times. V and J are TRBV7-9 and TRBJ1-1; D remains unclear. V lost 6 bases and J lost 4, with 15 bases in between. CDR3 size: 14 residues. From germline, CDR1 is SEHNR and CDR2 FQNEAQ (reference sequence). CDR3 sequence: CASSNSERGTEAFF. The CDR3 nucleotides read TGTGCCAGCAGTAACTCAGAACGGGGCACTGAAGCTTTCTTT.

The chain combines TRBV9 with TRBJ2-6, with D unresolved. Trimming removed 0 bases at V and 0 bases at J, with 7 bases between. CDR3 length: 16 amino acids. Germline V CDR1 and CDR2: SGDLS, YYNGEE. The CDR3 protein is CASSVGQVSGANVLTF. The CDR3 DNA reads TGTGCCAGCAGCGTAGGGCAAGTCTCTGGGGCCAACGTCCTGACTTTC.

The chain has TRBV7-2 and TRBJ2-5, with D uncertain. With 1 base removed from V and 1 base from J, the gap between germline ends came to 10 bases. This CDR3 contains 15 residues. From germline, CDR1 is SGHTA and CDR2 FQGNSA. CDR3 amino acids: CASSLVGQIQETQYF. DNA for the CDR3: TGTGCCAGCAGCTTAGTCGGCCAGATCCAAGAGACCCAGTACTTC.

This chain links TRBV5-1 with TRBJ1-2, with a tentative D call TRBD1 (5 bases). V lost 4 bases, J lost 0 bases, and 10 bases lay in between. There are 14 residues in the CDR3. Germline loops: CDR1 SGHRS, CDR2 YFSETQ. The CDR3 sequence is CASSEDNSNYGYTF. The CDR3 region has the DNA TGCGCCAGCAGCGAGGACAATTCTAACTATGGCTACACCTTC.

In this sample, this clone turned up a few times. V usage is TRBV5-4 and J usage is TRBJ2-1, with TRBD2 identical over 10 bases. Losses at the gene ends were 7 bases for V and 7 bases for J; bases not matched to a gene: 14. Germline-derived CDR1 and CDR2 are SGHNT and YYREEE (reference sequence). The CDR3 totals 16 residues. The CDR3 DNA is TGTGCCAGCCGATCTAGCGTAGCGGGAGGCGGAAATGAGCAGTTCTTC. This encodes CASRSSVAGGGNEQFF.

The rearrangement joins TRBV7-2 to TRBJ2-2; unclear D gene. Germline V gene data show CDR1 as SGHTA and CDR2 as FQGNSA. This CDR3 contains 12 residues. V dropped 5 bases and J dropped 5 bases, with 6 bases sitting between them. The CDR3, as DNA: TGTGCCAGCAGCCTCAAGACCGGGGAGCTGTTTTTT. This gives the protein CASSLKTGELFF.

This clone was counted a few times. The rearrangement uses TRBV30 and TRBJ1-5; D possibly corresponds to TRBD1 (6 bases). Germline CDR1 GTSNPN, CDR2 SVGIG (reference sequence). Trimming stripped 1 base from V and 5 bases from J, with 12 bases between. The CDR3 spans 14 residues. CDR3 sequence reads: CAWSGAGAYQPQHF. In DNA, the CDR3 is TGTGCCTGGAGTGGGGCGGGGGCTTATCAGCCCCAGCATTTT.

This chain uses TRBV27 with TRBJ2-7; 11 bases agree with TRBD1. The CDR3 contains 14 residues. The V gene end was trimmed by 4 bases and the J gene end by 4 bases; junction bases not matched to a gene: 3. The germline CDR1 and CDR2 sequences are MNHEY and SMNVEV (reference sequence). In nucleotides, the CDR3 is TGTGCCAGCAGTTCCGGGACAGGGGGTTACGAGCAGTACTTC. Encoded protein: CASSSGTGGYEQYF.

The gene calls are TRBV28 and TRBJ2-1; D is perhaps TRBD2 (6 bases). CDR1 and CDR2 (germline): MDHEN, SYDVKM. The CDR3 is made up of 15 amino acids. Trimming cost V 6 bases and J 5 bases, with 17 bases left between them. The CDR3 nucleotides read TGTGCCAGCAGCCATGGACTATTGGGAAACAATGAGCAGTTCTTC. Translated: CASSHGLLGNNEQFF.

This clone has a single count. The chain joins TRBV13 to TRBJ1-2, with D unclear. From germline, CDR1 is PRHDT and CDR2 FYEKMQ (reference sequence). The germline V and J ends were trimmed by 4 bases and 5 bases, with 11 bases remaining between them. The CDR3 extends over 13 amino acids. CDR3 protein: CASSSLLGYGYTF. For the CDR3, the DNA is TGTGCCAGCAGCTCCCTTTTGGGTTATGGCTACACCTTC.

This clone was recorded only once. This chain joins TRBV13 and TRBJ2-1; TRBD1 agrees at 9 bases. Trimming at V came to 1 base and at J to 9 bases, leaving 10 bases not matched to a gene. This CDR3 spans 16 amino acids. Germline V gives CDR1 PRHDT, CDR2 FYEKMQ (reference sequence). CDR3 loop: CASSLVGTGKSTEQFF. The DNA for the CDR3 is TGTGCCAGCAGCTTAGTAGGGACAGGGAAGTCCACTGAGCAGTTCTTC.

There are a few counts of this clone. This chain uses TRBV4-2 with TRBJ1-5; tentative D call: TRBD1 (5 bases). Germline lookup yields CDR1 LGHNA and CDR2 YNFKEQ. Trimming cost V 0 bases and J 1 base, with 7 bases left between them. CDR3 length equals 15 residues. The CDR3 sequence is CASSQDRASNQPQHF. The CDR3 DNA reads TGTGCCAGCAGCCAAGACAGGGCGAGCAATCAGCCCCAGCATTTT.